This T cell receptor beta chain was recorded in a study of T cells in Graves' hyperthyroidism and ophthalmopathy. Authors of the study amplified TCR beta CDR3 regions from RNA transcripts. First-round RT-PCR of the TCR CDR3 relied on the HTBI primer set. TCRdb called the multiplex PCR reads again in MiXCR, with one record for every CDR3 protein. The sample has around 520,000 distinct CDR3 sequences, around 15% seen once. CDR3 length: 17 amino acids. Looked up from germline, CDR1 is MNHEY and CDR2 is SVGEGT. This clonotype was seen more than once but under ten times. The germline gene is not matched at one end of the junction; a read error may be the cause.

The sample taken for sequencing was blood. The chain uses TRBV6-2 or TRBV6-3 and TRBJ2-1; 9 nucleotides line up with TRBD2. The TCR sequence derives from a woman between 18 and 29 years old with Graves' hyperthyroidism. CDR3 residues: CASGYGGRAWEYNEQFF. For the CDR3, the DNA is TGTGCCAGCGGTTACGGCGGGAGGGCCTGGGAATACAATGAGCAGTTCTTC.